One and the same sample provided the 18 T cell receptor beta chains below, sequenced in a study of CD8+CD57+ T cells in acquired aplastic anemia. CDR3 and TCR beta VDJ profiling relied on genomic DNA as the template. MiXCR, run by TCRdb on the reads, gives a single entry per CDR3 protein. The sample contains approximately 260,000 distinct CDR3 sequences, approximately 86% of which appear only once. Sequencing involved patients with CD8+CD57+ cell expansion previously shown by flow cytometry. Sequenced input: sorted CD4+, CD8+, or CD8+CD57+ T cells (not recorded which) from PBMCs. Receptor source: a human donor with aplastic anemia.

This chain uses TRBV7-8 with TRBJ2-3, with a weak D call TRBD2 (6 bases). The CDR3 spans 13 residues. Germline assignment: CDR1 SGHVS and CDR2 FQNEAQ. V lost 8 bases, J lost 13 bases, and 22 bases lay in between. CDR3 nucleotide sequence: TGTGCCAGCGGCGACGGGGGAAGAGCTAAGAAGTATTTT. It encodes CASGDGGRAKKYF.

On this clonotype itself: Since no conserved phenylalanine or tryptophan closes the CDR3, a read error is the likely cause. It is unclear where the CDR3 begins or ends on the DNA, so no DNA is shown, and the CDR3 is as TCRdb lists it. V and J are TRBV2 and TRBJ2-5. Germline lookup yields CDR1 SNHLY and CDR2 FYNNEI. The CDR3 is 12 amino acids in total, end residues counted. CDR3 region: CASKSKVETTYY.

The V and J genes are TRBV7-9 and TRBJ2-5; TRBD2 matches at 9 bases. Germline CDR1 reads SEHNR; CDR2 reads FQNEAQ (reference sequence). This CDR3 has 15 residues. After removal of 3 bases from V and 12 bases from J, the junction contained 14 bases not matched to a gene. The CDR3 bases are TGTGCCAGCAGCTTTGACAGCAGCGGGGGGAGCGATGAGTACTTC. Its protein product is CASSFDSSGGSDEYF.

This rearrangement joins TRBV19 to TRBJ2-7; D is ambiguous. V was trimmed by 1 base and J by 13 bases, leaving 26 bases between them. The CDR3 is made up of 16 amino acids. Germline lookup yields CDR1 LNHDA and CDR2 SQIVND (reference sequence). The CDR3 loop is CASSIAGQAYIAEFYV. Here the CDR3 DNA reads TGTGCCAGTAGTATAGCGGGCCAGGCGTACATTGCGGAGTTCTACGTC.

On this clonotype: Here the CDR3 omits its conserved ending phenylalanine or tryptophan, so a read error is the likely source. It is unclear where the CDR3 begins or ends on the DNA, so no DNA is shown, and the CDR3 is as TCRdb lists it. V usage is TRBV2 and J usage is TRBJ1-2; the D segment call TRBD1 is taken from the table without a DNA check. CDR1 is SNHLY, CDR2 FYNNEI, per germline. The CDR3 is 15 amino acids long, termini counted. CDR3 residues: CASGDGGADTQGFTS.

The chain has TRBV7-2 and TRBJ2-7, with 8 bases lining up with TRBD1. Trimming took 4 bases from V and 4 from J; bases not matched to a gene: 18. This CDR3 has 18 amino acids. Germline values: CDR1 SGHTA, CDR2 FQGNSA. The CDR3 sequence is CASSSQGAATVLSYEQYV. As DNA, the CDR3 is TGTGCCAGCAGCTCCCAGGGGGCTGCGACAGTACTCAGTTACGAGCAGTACGTC.

This clonotype was seen a handful of times. The V call is TRBV29-1, the J call TRBJ2-5; TRBD2 is a possible D gene (6 bases). The J call could be wrong; TRBJ2-7 is a better fit for the DNA end. Germline V gene sequence: CDR1 SQVTM, CDR2 ANQGSEA. This CDR3 has 15 amino acids. DNA of the CDR3: TGCAGCGTTGAAGTTACCACCTTGGGGGGAGACGAGCAGTACTTC. Protein: CSVEVTTLGGDEQYF.

About this clonotype itself: Germline and junction disagree at one end, which may indicate a read error. The rearrangement uses TRBV7-9 and TRBJ1-6; no clear D. The germline V gene encodes CDR1 SEHNR and CDR2 FQNEAQ (reference sequence). This CDR3 spans 16 amino acids. The CDR3 region has the DNA TGTGCCAGCAGCTCCCGGAGCCCTGGCACAGATTCGCCCCTCCACTTT. It is translated as CASSSRSPGTDSPLHF.

The chain recombines TRBV6-5 with TRBJ2-1; TRBD2 matches at 10 bases. This CDR3 is built from 15 residues. Germline CDR1 and CDR2: MNHEY and SVGAGI. The V segment lost 7 bases and the J segment 7 bases; nucleotides outside the gene matches: 10. Here the CDR3 DNA reads TGTGCCAGCAAACCCGGGACTAGCGTAGGAAATGAGCAGTTCTTC. Its translation is CASKPGTSVGNEQFF.

Only a few counts were recorded for this clonotype. The junction shows a germline mismatch at one end, possibly a read error. This rearrangement joins TRBV7-6 to TRBJ1-6; TRBD1 is a possible D gene (6 bases). Germline assignment: CDR1 SGHVS and CDR2 FNYEAQ. The CDR3 loop spans 14 amino acids. The CDR3, as DNA: TGTGCCAGCAGCTTAGCCTCCATCGGGGGGGCCAACGTCTTT. This translates into CASSLASIGGANVF. Filled out from reference TRBV7-6 and TRBJ1-6, the complete variable domain reads GAGVSQSPRYKVTKRGQDVALRCDPISGHVSLYWYRQALGQGPEFLTYFNYEAQQDKSGLPNDRFSAERPEGSISTLTIQRTEQRDSAMYRCASSLASIGGANVFGNGTRLTVT.

CDR3 region: CASSGAGCPDTQYF. CDR3 in DNA: TGTGCCAGCAGCGGAGCGGGATGTCCGGATACGCAGTATTTT. This chain joins TRBV7-9 and TRBJ2-3; 7 bases line up with TRBD2. The junction had 8 bases not matched to a gene; V was cut back by 5 bases and J by 6 bases. The CDR3 length is 14 residues. Germline V gene data show CDR1 as SEHNR and CDR2 as FQNEAQ (reference sequence).

About this clonotype: One end of the junction is discordant with germline, which a read error may explain. V is TRBV7-8 and J is TRBJ1-5; no definite D call. The CDR3 runs to 16 residues. Germline V gives CDR1 SGHVS, CDR2 FQNEAQ. This CDR3 reads CASSLAGGTDTQSQHF. The DNA for the CDR3 is TGTGCCAGCAGCTTAGCGGGAGGTACCGATACTCAGTCCCAGCATTTT.

The chain joins TRBV5-4 to TRBJ2-7, with no clear D. The CDR3 has 15 amino acids. From germline, CDR1 is SGHNT and CDR2 YYREEE (reference sequence). CDR3 sequence reads: CATSLSNVSSYEQYV. CDR3 bases: TGTGCCACCAGCTTGAGTAACGTATCCTCCTACGAGCAGTACGTC.

This clonotype appeared a single time. This sequence joins TRBV9 and TRBJ2-7, with D possibly being TRBD2 (6 bases). This CDR3 is built from 18 residues. Trimming stripped 2 bases from V and 1 base from J, with 22 bases between. CDR1 is SGDLS, CDR2 YYNGEE, per germline. This chain's CDR3 is CASSVGGVGYEQSYEQYV. The CDR3 coding sequence is TGTGCCAGCAGCGTTGGAGGGGTAGGCTACGAGCAGTCCTACGAGCAGTACGTC.

The chain joins TRBV7-2 to TRBJ2-7; a weak D match, TRBD2 (6 bases). Germline values: CDR1 SGHTA, CDR2 FQGNSA. Trimming shortened V by 4 bases and J by 4 bases, and 26 bases separated the two germline ends. This CDR3 has 18 residues. The CDR3 sequence: CASSCHPGGKAQPYEQYV. The DNA for the CDR3 is TGTGCCAGCAGCTGTCATCCCGGAGGGAAAGCCCAGCCGTACGAGCAGTACGTC.

This clonotype was counted between two and nine times. The V gene is TRBV15, the J gene TRBJ1-1, with unresolved D. V lost 0 bases to trimming and J lost 13 bases, with 0 bases between them. CDR3 size: 8 residues. CDR1 and CDR2 (germline): LNHNV, YYDKDF (reference sequence). For the CDR3, the DNA is TGTGCCACCAGCAGAGATTTCTTT. This gives the protein CATSRDFF.

As to this clonotype: Its ends do not fully match the called genes, so a read error is possible. The chain combines TRBV15 with TRBJ2-3; TRBD1 or TRBD2 may be the D gene (5 bases each). The J call could be wrong; TRBJ2-7 is a better fit for the DNA end. Germline loops: CDR1 LNHNV, CDR2 YYDKDF (reference sequence). This CDR3 region has 14 residues. The CDR3: CATSRDGSKETQYF. CDR3 sequence (DNA): TGCGCCACCAGCAGGGACGGCAGCAAAGAGACGCAGTACTTC.

The rearrangement links TRBV2 to TRBJ2-1, with D perhaps TRBD1 or TRBD2 (5 bases each). V lost 8 bases to trimming and J lost 10 bases, with 21 bases between them. Looked up from germline, CDR1 is SNHLY and CDR2 is FYNNEI. The length of the CDR3 is 14 residues. The CDR3 DNA reads TGTGCCAGCGGGGACGTGGACGGGGATACGGAGCAGTTCTTC. Amino acids: CASGDVDGDTEQFF.